These T cell receptor beta chains were read from a single sample in a study of blood T cell repertoires in COVID-19. Clones were read by immunoSEQ multiplex PCR, and TCRdb kept only the in-frame ones, dropping some. This table holds around 170,000 clones, less than 90% found once. The sequenced sample was peripheral blood. The receptors stem from an older woman with COVID-19, enrolled during active disease. CDR3s include the opening cysteine and the closing phenylalanine or tryptophan. The D gene is left open where the match is weak. Some rows mark clone size as missing; the rest say once, few, many or name a class of expanded clone.

CDR3aa: CAWDTGTGRSPLHF
CDR3nt: TGTGCCTGGGATACCGGGACAGGGAGGTCACCCCTCCACTTT
d_gene: TRBD1
abundance: once
v_gene: TRBV30
j_gene: TRBJ1-6

CDR3aa: CASSRRQGAQPQHF
CDR3nt: TGTGCCAGCAGCCGTAGACAGGGAGCTCAGCCCCAGCATTTT
d_gene: TRBD1
abundance: NA
v_gene: TRBV27
j_gene: TRBJ1-5

CDR3aa: CASSLREGPNTQYF
CDR3nt: TGTGCCAGCAGCTTAAGGGAGGGCCCGAATACGCAGTATTTT
d_gene: TRBD2
abundance: once
v_gene: TRBV7-6
j_gene: TRBJ2-3

CDR3aa: CATSPRGGSDTQYF
CDR3nt: TGTGCCACCAGTCCCCGTGGGGGCTCAGATACGCAGTATTTT
d_gene: NA
abundance: NA
v_gene: TRBV24-1
j_gene: TRBJ2-3

CDR3aa: CASSRHKQQGGVMNTEAFF
CDR3nt: TGTGCCAGCAGCCGTCACAAACAACAGGGAGGGGTCATGAACACTGAAGCTTTCTTT
d_gene: NA
abundance: NA
v_gene: TRBV7-3
j_gene: TRBJ1-1

CDR3aa: CASSAPRVNTEAFF
CDR3nt: TGTGCCAGCAGTGCCCCGCGGGTGAACACTGAAGCTTTCTTT
d_gene: NA
abundance: NA
v_gene: TRBV28
j_gene: TRBJ1-1

CDR3aa: CASSAGGGFDTEAFF
CDR3nt: TGTGCCAGCTCAGCGGGCGGTGGATTCGACACTGAAGCTTTCTTT
d_gene: NA
abundance: NA
v_gene: TRBV18
j_gene: TRBJ1-1

CDR3aa: CASSLDLGQASGNTIYF
CDR3nt: TGTGCCAGCAGCTTGGATTTGGGACAGGCCTCTGGAAACACCATATATTTT
d_gene: TRBD1
abundance: few
v_gene: TRBV5-6
j_gene: TRBJ1-3

CDR3aa: CASSVGSGEQFF
CDR3nt: TGTGCCAGCAGTGTAGGGAGCGGAGAGCAGTTCTTC
d_gene: NA
abundance: NA
v_gene: TRBV2
j_gene: TRBJ2-1

CDR3aa: CASSLWDRAYNEQFF
CDR3nt: TGTGCCAGCAGTTTGTGGGACAGGGCTTACAATGAGCAGTTCTTC
d_gene: TRBD1
abundance: NA
v_gene: TRBV27
j_gene: TRBJ2-1

CDR3aa: CSVEAPLAGSTDTQYF
CDR3nt: TGCAGCGTTGAAGCCCCCCTAGCGGGAAGCACAGATACGCAGTATTTT
d_gene: TRBD2
abundance: NA
v_gene: TRBV29-1
j_gene: TRBJ2-3

CDR3aa: CASSSPPGLTTDTQYF
CDR3nt: TGCGCCAGCAGCTCCCCTCCGGGACTAACTACAGATACGCAGTATTTT
d_gene: TRBD2
abundance: NA
v_gene: TRBV5-1
j_gene: TRBJ2-3

CDR3aa: CASSVQVYGYTF
CDR3nt: TGTGCCAGCAGTGTACAGGTCTATGGCTACACCTTC
d_gene: NA
abundance: NA
v_gene: TRBV28
j_gene: TRBJ1-2

CDR3aa: CSVPNTAYNEQFF
CDR3nt: TGCAGCGTTCCCAATACAGCTTACAATGAGCAGTTCTTC
d_gene: NA
abundance: NA
v_gene: TRBV29-1
j_gene: TRBJ2-1

CDR3aa: CASSEGLARQETQYF
CDR3nt: TGTGCCAGCAGTGAAGGACTAGCGAGACAGGAGACCCAGTACTTC
d_gene: TRBD2
abundance: NA
v_gene: TRBV6-1
j_gene: TRBJ2-5

CDR3aa: CASSHQGTNQPQHF
CDR3nt: TGTGCCAGCAGCCACCAGGGTACTAATCAGCCCCAGCATTTT
d_gene: NA
abundance: NA
v_gene: TRBV28
j_gene: TRBJ1-5

CDR3aa: CASSLGPGTSGHDTGELFF
CDR3nt: TGTGCCAGCAGCTTGGGGCCCGGGACTAGCGGACACGACACCGGGGAGCTGTTTTTT
d_gene: TRBD2
abundance: NA
v_gene: TRBV5-8
j_gene: TRBJ2-2

CDR3aa: CATSDDRNSGNTIYF
CDR3nt: TGTGCCACCAGTGATGACAGAAACTCTGGAAACACCATATATTTT
d_gene: NA
abundance: NA
v_gene: TRBV24-1
j_gene: TRBJ1-3

CDR3aa: CAWSKLAGGAGELFF
CDR3nt: TGTGCCTGGAGTAAACTAGCGGGCGGGGCCGGGGAGCTGTTTTTT
d_gene: TRBD2
abundance: NA
v_gene: TRBV30
j_gene: TRBJ2-2

CDR3aa: CASSPFAPGKETQYF
CDR3nt: TGCGCCAGCAGCCCCTTCGCGCCTGGTAAAGAGACCCAGTACTTC
d_gene: NA
abundance: NA
v_gene: TRBV5-1
j_gene: TRBJ2-5

CDR3aa: CASSYGGGNQPQHF
CDR3nt: TGTGCCAGCAGTTACGGGGGGGGGAATCAGCCCCAGCATTTT
d_gene: NA
abundance: NA
v_gene: TRBV6-2/TRBV6-3
j_gene: TRBJ1-5

CDR3aa: CASRPQGAGREQFF
CDR3nt: TGTGCCAGCAGACCTCAAGGGGCAGGGCGTGAGCAGTTCTTC
d_gene: NA
abundance: NA
v_gene: TRBV7-9
j_gene: TRBJ2-1

CDR3aa: CASSQERRSTQYF
CDR3nt: TGTGCCAGCAGCCAAGAAAGGAGGTCGACGCAGTACTTC
d_gene: NA
abundance: once
v_gene: TRBV3-1/TRBV3-2
j_gene: TRBJ2-7

CDR3aa: CASSLAGQDLFSGNTIYF
CDR3nt: TGTGCCAGCAGCCTAGCGGGGCAAGACCTCTTCTCTGGAAACACCATATATTTT
d_gene: NA
abundance: NA
v_gene: TRBV25-1
j_gene: TRBJ1-3

CDR3aa: CASSLGLQGLSYEQYF
CDR3nt: TGTGCCAGCAGCTTGGGGTTACAGGGCCTCTCCTACGAGCAGTACTTC
d_gene: NA
abundance: NA
v_gene: TRBV7-8
j_gene: TRBJ2-7

CDR3aa: CASSSPPTSGSYEQYF
CDR3nt: TGTGCCAGCAGTTCCCCCCCGACTAGCGGGAGTTACGAGCAGTACTTC
d_gene: TRBD2
abundance: NA
v_gene: TRBV6-5
j_gene: TRBJ2-7

CDR3aa: CASGPGTSTDTQYF
CDR3nt: TGTGCCAGTGGACCGGGAACTAGCACAGATACGCAGTATTTT
d_gene: NA
abundance: NA
v_gene: TRBV19
j_gene: TRBJ2-3

CDR3aa: CASSLPQGSTVGQPQHF
CDR3nt: TGTGCCAGCAGTTTACCACAGGGGTCCACCGTGGGTCAGCCCCAGCATTTT
d_gene: TRBD1
abundance: NA
v_gene: TRBV28
j_gene: TRBJ1-5

CDR3aa: CASSAAFPGQGLNNEQFF
CDR3nt: TGTGCCAGTAGTGCAGCGTTTCCGGGACAGGGTTTAAACAATGAGCAGTTCTTC
d_gene: TRBD1
abundance: NA
v_gene: TRBV19
j_gene: TRBJ2-1

CDR3aa: CASSLNNSPLHF
CDR3nt: TGTGCCAGCAGCCTAAATAATTCACCCCTCCACTTT
d_gene: NA
abundance: NA
v_gene: TRBV7-2
j_gene: TRBJ1-6

CDR3aa: CASSQSSEAGELFF
CDR3nt: TGTGCCAGCAGCCAATCCAGCGAAGCCGGGGAGCTGTTTTTT
d_gene: NA
abundance: NA
v_gene: TRBV11-2
j_gene: TRBJ2-2

CDR3aa: CASSVARGQGYNEQFF
CDR3nt: TGTGCCAGCAGCGTAGCGAGGGGACAGGGCTACAATGAGCAGTTCTTC
d_gene: TRBD1
abundance: NA
v_gene: TRBV9
j_gene: TRBJ2-1

CDR3aa: CASSAGTGGNEKLFF
CDR3nt: TGTGCCAGCAGCGCGGGGACAGGAGGTAATGAAAAACTGTTTTTT
d_gene: TRBD1
abundance: NA
v_gene: TRBV9
j_gene: TRBJ1-4

CDR3aa: CASSYGTNSPLHF
CDR3nt: TGTGCCAGCAGTTACGGGACAAATTCACCCCTCCACTTT
d_gene: NA
abundance: NA
v_gene: TRBV6-2/TRBV6-3
j_gene: TRBJ1-6

CDR3aa: CASSPRTGAYGYTF
CDR3nt: TGCGCCAGCAGCCCCCGGACAGGAGCCTATGGCTACACCTTC
d_gene: TRBD1
abundance: NA
v_gene: TRBV5-1
j_gene: TRBJ1-2

CDR3aa: CASRLQPGQGAGELFF
CDR3nt: TGTGCCAGCAGACTCCAGCCGGGACAGGGGGCCGGGGAGCTGTTTTTT
d_gene: TRBD1
abundance: NA
v_gene: TRBV27
j_gene: TRBJ2-2

CDR3aa: CASSHIQGIEDEKLFF
CDR3nt: TGTGCCAGCAGCCATATCCAGGGGATAGAGGATGAAAAACTGTTTTTT
d_gene: NA
abundance: NA
v_gene: TRBV7-9
j_gene: TRBJ1-4

CDR3aa: CASSLETGQVPLHF
CDR3nt: TGTGCCAGCAGTTTAGAGACAGGGCAGGTACCCCTCCACTTT
d_gene: TRBD1
abundance: NA
v_gene: TRBV28
j_gene: TRBJ1-6

CDR3aa: CASSQVAGLPYNEQFF
CDR3nt: TGCGCCAGCAGCCAAGTGGCGGGACTTCCCTACAATGAGCAGTTCTTC
d_gene: NA
abundance: few
v_gene: TRBV4-3
j_gene: TRBJ2-1

CDR3aa: CASSLMAAGIYNEQFF
CDR3nt: TGTGCCAGCAGTTTAATGGCGGCGGGCATCTACAATGAGCAGTTCTTC
d_gene: NA
abundance: NA
v_gene: TRBV27
j_gene: TRBJ2-1

CDR3aa: CASSERVSPNSYNSPLHF
CDR3nt: TGTGCCAGCAGTGAGAGGGTCAGCCCGAACTCCTATAATTCACCCCTCCACTTT
d_gene: NA
abundance: once
v_gene: TRBV2
j_gene: TRBJ1-6

CDR3aa: CAWSVEVAADTQYF
CDR3nt: TGTGCCTGGAGTGTAGAGGTAGCAGCAGATACGCAGTATTTT
d_gene: NA
abundance: NA
v_gene: TRBV30
j_gene: TRBJ2-3

CDR3aa: CASSLRLAGTGSQETQYF
CDR3nt: TGTGCCAGCAGCCTCCGACTAGCGGGAACGGGTAGCCAAGAGACCCAGTACTTC
d_gene: TRBD2
abundance: NA
v_gene: TRBV4-2
j_gene: TRBJ2-5

CDR3aa: CASSPLGQGNTGELFF
CDR3nt: TGTGCCAGCTCACCCCTGGGACAGGGAAACACCGGGGAGCTGTTTTTT
d_gene: TRBD1
abundance: NA
v_gene: TRBV18
j_gene: TRBJ2-2

CDR3aa: CASSSRQGSASSGANVLTF
CDR3nt: TGTGCCAGCAGCTCCCGACAGGGGAGCGCGTCCTCTGGGGCCAACGTCCTGACTTTC
d_gene: TRBD1
abundance: NA
v_gene: TRBV5-4
j_gene: TRBJ2-6

CDR3aa: CAWSVGGNSNQPQHF
CDR3nt: TGTGCCTGGAGTGTAGGGGGTAATAGCAATCAGCCCCAGCATTTT
d_gene: NA
abundance: NA
v_gene: TRBV30
j_gene: TRBJ1-5

CDR3aa: CASSLWTSSYNEQFF
CDR3nt: TGTGCCAGCAGTTTATGGACTAGCTCCTACAATGAGCAGTTCTTC
d_gene: NA
abundance: NA
v_gene: TRBV28
j_gene: TRBJ2-1